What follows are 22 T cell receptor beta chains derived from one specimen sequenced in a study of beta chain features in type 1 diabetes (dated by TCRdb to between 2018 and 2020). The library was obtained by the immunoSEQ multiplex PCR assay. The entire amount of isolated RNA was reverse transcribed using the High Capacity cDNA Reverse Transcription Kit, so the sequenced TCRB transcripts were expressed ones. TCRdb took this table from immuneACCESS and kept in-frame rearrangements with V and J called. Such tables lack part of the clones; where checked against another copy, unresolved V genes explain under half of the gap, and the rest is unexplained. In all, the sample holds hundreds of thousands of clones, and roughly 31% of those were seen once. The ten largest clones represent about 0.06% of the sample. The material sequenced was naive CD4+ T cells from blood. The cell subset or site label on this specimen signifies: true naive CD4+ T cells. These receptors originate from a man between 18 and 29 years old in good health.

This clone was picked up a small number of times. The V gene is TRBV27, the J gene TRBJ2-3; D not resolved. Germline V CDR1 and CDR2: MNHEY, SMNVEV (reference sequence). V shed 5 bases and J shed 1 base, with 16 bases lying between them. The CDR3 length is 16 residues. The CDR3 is CASSVYDPRGTDTQYF. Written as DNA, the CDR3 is TGTGCCAGCAGTGTCTATGACCCCCGGGGCACAGATACGCAGTATTTT.

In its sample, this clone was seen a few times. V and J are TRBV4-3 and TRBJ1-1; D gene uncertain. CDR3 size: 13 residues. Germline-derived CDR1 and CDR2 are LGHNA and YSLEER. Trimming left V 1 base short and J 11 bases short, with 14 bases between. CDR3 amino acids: CASSQARQSEAFF. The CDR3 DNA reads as TGCGCCAGCAGCCAAGCCCGGCAGTCGGAGGCTTTCTTT.

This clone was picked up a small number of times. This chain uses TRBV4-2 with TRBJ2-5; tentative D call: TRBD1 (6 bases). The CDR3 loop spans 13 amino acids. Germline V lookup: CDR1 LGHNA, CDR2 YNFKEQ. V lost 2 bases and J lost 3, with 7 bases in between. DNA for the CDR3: TGTGCCAGCAGCCAATACAGGGAAGAGACCCAGTACTTC. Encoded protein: CASSQYREETQYF.

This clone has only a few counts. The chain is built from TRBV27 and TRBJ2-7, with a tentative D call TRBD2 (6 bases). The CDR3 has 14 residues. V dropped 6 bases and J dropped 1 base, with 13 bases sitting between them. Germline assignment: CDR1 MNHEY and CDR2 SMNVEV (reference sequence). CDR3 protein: CASRGGAGSYEQYF. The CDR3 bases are TGTGCCAGCAGGGGGGGAGCTGGGTCCTACGAGCAGTACTTC.

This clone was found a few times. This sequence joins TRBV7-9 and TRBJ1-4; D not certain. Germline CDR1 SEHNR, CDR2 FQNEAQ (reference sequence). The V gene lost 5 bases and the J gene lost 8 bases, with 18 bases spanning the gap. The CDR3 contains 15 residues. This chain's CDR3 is CASSPQTMVTEKLFF. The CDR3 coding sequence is TGTGCCAGCAGCCCGCAGACAATGGTAACGGAAAAACTGTTTTTT.

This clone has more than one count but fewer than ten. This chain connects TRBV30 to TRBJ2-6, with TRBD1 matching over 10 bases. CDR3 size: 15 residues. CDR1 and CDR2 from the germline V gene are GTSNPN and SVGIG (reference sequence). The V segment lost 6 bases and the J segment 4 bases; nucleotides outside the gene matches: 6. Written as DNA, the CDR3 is TGTGCCTGCGACAGGGGGCCGGTAGGGGCCAACGTCCTGACTTTC. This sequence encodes CACDRGPVGANVLTF.

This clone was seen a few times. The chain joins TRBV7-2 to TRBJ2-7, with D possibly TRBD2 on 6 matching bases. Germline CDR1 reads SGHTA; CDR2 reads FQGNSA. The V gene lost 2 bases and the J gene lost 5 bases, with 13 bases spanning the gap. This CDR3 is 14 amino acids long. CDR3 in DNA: TGTGCCAGCAGCTTAATCGGGAGCGTGCACGAGCAGTACTTC. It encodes CASSLIGSVHEQYF.

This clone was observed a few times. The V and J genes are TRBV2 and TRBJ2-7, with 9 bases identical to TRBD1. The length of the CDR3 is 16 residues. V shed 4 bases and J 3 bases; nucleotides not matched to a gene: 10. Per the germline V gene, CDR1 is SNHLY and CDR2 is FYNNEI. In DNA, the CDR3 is TGTGCCAGCAGTGTTCTGGACAGGGGCGATCGCTACGAGCAGTACTTC. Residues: CASSVLDRGDRYEQYF.

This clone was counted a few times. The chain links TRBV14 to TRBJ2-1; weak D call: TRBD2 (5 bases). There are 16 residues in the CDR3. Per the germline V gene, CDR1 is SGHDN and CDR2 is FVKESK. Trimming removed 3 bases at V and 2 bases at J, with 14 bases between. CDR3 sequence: CASSHPRTPTYNEQFF. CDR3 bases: TGTGCCAGCAGCCATCCGCGGACTCCCACCTACAATGAGCAGTTCTTC.

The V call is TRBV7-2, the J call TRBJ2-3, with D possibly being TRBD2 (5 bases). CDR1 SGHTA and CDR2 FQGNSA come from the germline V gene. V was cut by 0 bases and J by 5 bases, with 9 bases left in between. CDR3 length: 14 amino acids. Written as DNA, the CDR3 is TGTGCCAGCAGCTTAGCGGGAGTGGGAGATACGCAGTATTTT. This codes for CASSLAGVGDTQYF.

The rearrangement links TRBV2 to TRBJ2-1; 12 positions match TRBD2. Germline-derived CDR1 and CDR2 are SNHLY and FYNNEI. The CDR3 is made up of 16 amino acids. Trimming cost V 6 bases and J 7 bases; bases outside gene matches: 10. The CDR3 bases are TGTGCCAGCAGCCAGGGACTAGCGGGCCAGGGGAATGAGCAGTTCTTC. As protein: CASSQGLAGQGNEQFF.

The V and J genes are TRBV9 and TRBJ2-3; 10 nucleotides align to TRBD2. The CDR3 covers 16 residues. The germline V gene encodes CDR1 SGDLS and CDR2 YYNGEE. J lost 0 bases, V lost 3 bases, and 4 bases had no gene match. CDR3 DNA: TGTGCCAGCAGCGGGACTAGCGGAGCTAGCACAGATACGCAGTATTTT. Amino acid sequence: CASSGTSGASTDTQYF.

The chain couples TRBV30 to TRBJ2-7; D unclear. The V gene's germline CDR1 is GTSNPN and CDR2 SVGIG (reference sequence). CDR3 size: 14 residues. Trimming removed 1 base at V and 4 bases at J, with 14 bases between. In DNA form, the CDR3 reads TGTGCCTGGAGTGACGGAGCCCCTAGTTACGAGCAGTACTTC. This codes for CAWSDGAPSYEQYF.

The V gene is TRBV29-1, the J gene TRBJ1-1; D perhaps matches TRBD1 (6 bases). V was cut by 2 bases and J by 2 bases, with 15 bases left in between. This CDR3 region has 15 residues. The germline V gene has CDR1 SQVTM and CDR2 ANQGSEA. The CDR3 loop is CSVESMAGDNTEAFF. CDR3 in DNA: TGCAGCGTTGAATCGATGGCAGGGGACAACACTGAAGCTTTCTTT.

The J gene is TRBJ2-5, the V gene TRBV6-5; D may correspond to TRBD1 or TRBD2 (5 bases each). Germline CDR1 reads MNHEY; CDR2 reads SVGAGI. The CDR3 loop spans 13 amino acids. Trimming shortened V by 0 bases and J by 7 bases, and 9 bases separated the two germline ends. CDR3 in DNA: TGTGCCAGCAGTTACTCACGGGACGGGACCCAGTACTTC. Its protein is CASSYSRDGTQYF.

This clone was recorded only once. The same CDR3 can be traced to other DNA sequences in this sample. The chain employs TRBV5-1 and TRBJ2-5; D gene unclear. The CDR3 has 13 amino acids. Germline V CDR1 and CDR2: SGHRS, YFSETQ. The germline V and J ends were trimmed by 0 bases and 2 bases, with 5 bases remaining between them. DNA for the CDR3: TGCGCCAGCAGCTTGGATCCTCAAGAGACCCAGTACTTC. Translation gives CASSLDPQETQYF.

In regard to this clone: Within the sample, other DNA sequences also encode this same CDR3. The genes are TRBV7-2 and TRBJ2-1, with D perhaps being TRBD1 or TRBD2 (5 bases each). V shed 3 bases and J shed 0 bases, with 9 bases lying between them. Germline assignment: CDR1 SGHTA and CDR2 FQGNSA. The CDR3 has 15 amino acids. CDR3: CASSLAGSSYNEQFF. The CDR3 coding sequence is TGTGCCAGCAGCTTGGCAGGGAGCTCCTACAATGAGCAGTTCTTC.

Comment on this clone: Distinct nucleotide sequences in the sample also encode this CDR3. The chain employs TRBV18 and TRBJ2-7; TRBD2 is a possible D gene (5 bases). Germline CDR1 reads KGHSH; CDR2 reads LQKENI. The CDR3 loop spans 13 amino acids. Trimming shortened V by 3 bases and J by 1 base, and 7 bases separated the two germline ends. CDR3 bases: TGTGCCAGCTCACCGGGGAGTTCCTACGAGCAGTACTTC. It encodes CASSPGSSYEQYF.

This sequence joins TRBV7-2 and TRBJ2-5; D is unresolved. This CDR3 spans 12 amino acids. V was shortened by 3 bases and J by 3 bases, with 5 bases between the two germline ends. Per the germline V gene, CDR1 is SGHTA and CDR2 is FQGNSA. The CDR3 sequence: CASSFLEETQYF. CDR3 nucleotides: TGTGCCAGCAGCTTCCTGGAAGAGACCCAGTACTTC.

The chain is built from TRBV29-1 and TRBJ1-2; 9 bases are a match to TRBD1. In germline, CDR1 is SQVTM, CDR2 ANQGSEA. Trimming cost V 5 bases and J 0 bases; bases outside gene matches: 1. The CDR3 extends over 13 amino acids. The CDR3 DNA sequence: TGCAGCGTTCACAGGGGGCCTAACTATGGCTACACCTTC. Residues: CSVHRGPNYGYTF.

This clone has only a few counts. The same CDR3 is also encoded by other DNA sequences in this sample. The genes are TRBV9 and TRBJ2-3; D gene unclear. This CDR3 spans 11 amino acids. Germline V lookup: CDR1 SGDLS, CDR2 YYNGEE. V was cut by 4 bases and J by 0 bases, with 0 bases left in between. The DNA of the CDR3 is TGTGCCAGCAGCAGCACAGATACGCAGTATTTT. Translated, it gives CASSSTDTQYF.

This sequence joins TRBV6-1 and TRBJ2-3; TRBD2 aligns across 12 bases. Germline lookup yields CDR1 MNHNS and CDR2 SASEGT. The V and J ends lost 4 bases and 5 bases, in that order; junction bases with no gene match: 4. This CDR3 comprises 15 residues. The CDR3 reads CASSGLAGGEDTQYF. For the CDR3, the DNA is TGTGCCAGCAGTGGGCTAGCGGGAGGGGAAGATACGCAGTATTTT.